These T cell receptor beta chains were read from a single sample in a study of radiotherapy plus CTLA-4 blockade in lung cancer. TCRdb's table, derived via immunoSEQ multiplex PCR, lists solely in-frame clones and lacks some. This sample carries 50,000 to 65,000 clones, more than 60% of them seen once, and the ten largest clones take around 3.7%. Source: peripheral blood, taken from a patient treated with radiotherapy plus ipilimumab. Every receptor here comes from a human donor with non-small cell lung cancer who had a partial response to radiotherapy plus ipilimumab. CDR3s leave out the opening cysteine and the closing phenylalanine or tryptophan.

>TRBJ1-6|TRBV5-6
ASSTDRGGYNSPLH
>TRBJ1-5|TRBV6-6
ASRDSANQPQH
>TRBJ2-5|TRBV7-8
ASSWTSGGVRETQY
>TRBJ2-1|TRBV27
ASSLRGFLYNEQF
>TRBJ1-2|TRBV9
ASSTLTETGGYT
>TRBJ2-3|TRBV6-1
ASSPLTRSTDTQY
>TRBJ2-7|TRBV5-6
ASSLGPVNEQY
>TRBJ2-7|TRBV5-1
ASTKTAGTVQPEQY
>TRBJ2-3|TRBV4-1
ASSPNNRGRSDTQY
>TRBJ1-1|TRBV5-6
ASSPQGANTEAF
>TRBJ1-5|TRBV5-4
ASSLGGQGDQPQH
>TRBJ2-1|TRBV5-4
ASTFVGYNEQF
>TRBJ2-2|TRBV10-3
AIKFRETGELF
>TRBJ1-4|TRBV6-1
ASSDRTGGVPEF
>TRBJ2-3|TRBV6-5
ACSTSDTDTQY
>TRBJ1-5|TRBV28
ASSLGGVQPQH
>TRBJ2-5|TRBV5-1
ASSLQTQETQY
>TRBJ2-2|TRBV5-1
ASSLLGQGASGELF
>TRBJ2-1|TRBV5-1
ASSLLVGSSYNEQF
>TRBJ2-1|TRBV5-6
ASSSSGGFYNEQF